A single sample gave rise to the 17 T cell receptor beta chains below, sequenced in a study of regulatory T cells (dated by TCRdb to 2016 to 2019). The library was made by the immunoSEQ multiplex PCR assay. The multiplex PCR relied on 52 forward TRBV primers and 13 reverse TRBJ primers, and amplification bias was corrected through assay-based and computational methods. TCRdb retrieved this table from immuneACCESS and kept in-frame rearrangements only. Not all clones are present; in checked studies, unresolved V genes account for under half, and no reason is known for the remainder. For this sample the table gives 17,000 or so clones, of which more than 85% were detected only once. The top ten clones comprise approximately 30% of the sample. The sequencing input was CD8+ T cells sorted from blood. The receptor set was obtained from a young adult with CD3G deficiency.

This clone has just one count. This chain connects TRBV6-6 to TRBJ2-2; D is perhaps TRBD2 (5 bases). Germline CDR1 reads MNHNY; CDR2 reads SVGAGI (reference sequence). The ends were cut back, 0 bases at V and 6 bases at J, with 5 bases in the middle. CDR3 size: 13 residues. Written as DNA, the CDR3 is TGTGCCAGCAGTTACTCGAGGGCCGGGGAGCTGTTTTTT. It translates to CASSYSRAGELFF.

The chain recombines TRBV5-4 with TRBJ1-1; weak D call: TRBD1 (6 bases). Germline-derived CDR1 and CDR2 are SGHNT and YYREEE (reference sequence). Deletions cut 2 bases from V and 8 bases from J, with 13 bases between. CDR3 length equals 13 residues. CDR3 protein: CASSLGTPNEAFF. CDR3 DNA: TGTGCCAGCAGCTTAGGGACACCAAACGAAGCTTTCTTT.

This chain uses TRBV11-2 with TRBJ2-7; D is undetermined. The CDR3 runs 16 residues. CDR1 SGHAT and CDR2 FQNNGV come from the germline V gene. Trimming shortened V by 2 bases and J by 0 bases, and 14 bases separated the two germline ends. The CDR3 region has the DNA TGTGCCAGCAGCTTAAAAAGGACGGTTAGCTCCTACGAGCAGTACTTC. This gives the protein CASSLKRTVSSYEQYF.

This chain joins TRBV4-1 and TRBJ1-6; D gene unclear. V lost 4 bases and J 6 bases, leaving 10 bases between the germline ends. Per the germline V gene, CDR1 is MGHRA and CDR2 is YSYEKL. CDR3 length: 14 residues. The CDR3 reads CASSPRAANSPLHF. The CDR3, as DNA: TGCGCCAGCAGCCCCCGGGCCGCTAATTCACCCCTCCACTTT.

The rearrangement uses TRBV9 and TRBJ2-7, with D unclear. Trimming took 5 bases from V and 0 from J, leaving 3 bases between them. Germline CDR1 and CDR2: SGDLS and YYNGEE. The CDR3 runs 11 residues. For the CDR3, the DNA is TGTGCCAGCAGTCTCTCCTACGAGCAGTACTTC. The encoded protein is CASSLSYEQYF. Based on the CDR3 plus reference TRBV9 and TRBJ2-7, the full variable domain is DSGVTQTPKHLITATGQRVTLRCSPRSGDLSVYWYQQSLDQGLQFLIQYYNGEERAKGNILERFSAQQFPDLHSELNLSSLELGDSALYFCASSLSYEQYFGPGTRLTVT.

This chain connects TRBV5-1 to TRBJ2-3; D tentatively reads TRBD1 or TRBD2 (5 bases each). Germline V gives CDR1 SGHRS, CDR2 YFSETQ. The CDR3 runs to 14 residues. The V end was cut by 0 bases, the J end by 2 bases, with 7 bases between. This CDR3 is CASSLGGYTDTQYF. The CDR3 DNA reads as TGCGCCAGCAGCTTGGGGGGGTACACAGATACGCAGTATTTT.

This chain connects TRBV7-9 to TRBJ2-1, with a weak D call TRBD1 (6 bases). The germline gives CDR1 SEHNR, CDR2 FQNEAQ (reference sequence). CDR3 length: 19 residues. The ends were cut back, 1 base at V and 0 bases at J, with 19 bases in the middle. The CDR3 DNA is TGTGCCAGCAGCTTAGGGGCCCTAGTGGCAGGGGTCTCCTACAATGAGCAGTTCTTC. As protein: CASSLGALVAGVSYNEQFF.

This chain uses TRBV28 with TRBJ2-5; 9 bases line up with TRBD1. The J call may be in error: the DNA end matches TRBJ2-7 better. CDR1 MDHEN and CDR2 SYDVKM come from the germline V gene. The CDR3 length is 14 residues. The CDR3 spells CASSSRDRDHEQYF. As DNA, the CDR3 is TGTGCCAGCAGTTCCCGGGACAGGGACCACGAGCAGTACTTC.

The chain is built from TRBV10-2 and TRBJ1-1; the match to TRBD1 covers 10 bases. With V trimmed by 2 bases and J by 1 base, 1 base remained unmatched. The germline V gene has CDR1 WSHSY and CDR2 SAAADI. This CDR3 is 15 amino acids long. DNA of the CDR3: TGCGCCAGCAGTGAGGGGACAGGGGAGAACACTGAAGCTTTCTTT. It encodes CASSEGTGENTEAFF.

The chain is built from TRBV25-1 and TRBJ2-7, with D hard to call. V gave up 0 bases and J gave up 5 bases, with 8 bases separating them. The V gene's germline CDR1 is MGHDK and CDR2 SYGVNS. This CDR3 spans 13 amino acids. CDR3 sequence (DNA): TGTGCCAGCAGTGAATACTTTGGGGACGAGCAGTACTTC. It translates to CASSEYFGDEQYF.

This chain joins TRBV5-1 and TRBJ2-1; D is uncertain. Deletions cut 4 bases from V and 9 bases from J, with 11 bases between. This CDR3 spans 12 amino acids. CDR1 and CDR2 from the germline V gene are SGHRS and YFSETQ. The CDR3 DNA is TGCGCCAGCAGCCTCTTGCCGGGTGAGCAGTTCTTC. Translating gives CASSLLPGEQFF.

The gene calls are TRBV19 and TRBJ1-2; D is unresolved. V lost 7 bases to trimming and J lost 8 bases, with 14 bases between them. Germline CDR1 is LNHDA and CDR2 is SQIVND (reference sequence). The CDR3 loop spans 12 amino acids. The CDR3 region has the DNA TGTGCCAGTACCGCCGGGCCCCGGGGCTACACCTTC. Translation: CASTAGPRGYTF.

The chain recombines TRBV2 with TRBJ1-1; the D gene is possibly TRBD1 (6 bases). The CDR3 totals 13 residues. Germline V gene data show CDR1 as SNHLY and CDR2 as FYNNEI. The V gene lost 6 bases and the J gene lost 5 bases, with 13 bases spanning the gap. The CDR3 spells CASSLGTGTEAFF. CDR3 bases: TGTGCCAGCAGCTTAGGAACAGGGACTGAAGCTTTCTTT.

V usage is TRBV7-8 and J usage is TRBJ1-2; tentatively, D is TRBD1 (5 bases). This CDR3 is built from 15 residues. Germline CDR1 and CDR2: SGHVS and FQNEAQ. V was pared by 2 bases and J by 4 bases, with 14 bases between. The CDR3 loop is CASSLSLGTVYGYTF. The CDR3 nucleotides read TGTGCCAGCAGCTTAAGCCTCGGGACTGTCTATGGCTACACCTTC.

The chain employs TRBV9 and TRBJ2-3, with TRBD2 matching 8 bases. The CDR3 length is 14 residues. The V gene's germline CDR1 is SGDLS and CDR2 YYNGEE. V shed 3 bases, J shed 0 bases, and the junction held 0 bases outside the gene matches. CDR3 coding DNA: TGTGCCAGCAGCGCTAGCGGGAGCACAGATACGCAGTATTTT. This translates into CASSASGSTDTQYF.

The chain joins TRBV6-5 to TRBJ2-5, with no clear D. Trimming took off 2 bases at V and 5 bases at J, with 12 bases between the two ends. Germline CDR1 reads MNHEY; CDR2 reads SVGAGI. The CDR3 extends over 14 amino acids. The CDR3, as DNA: TGTGCCAGCAGTTACAGTCGGCTCACGGAGACCCAGTACTTC. It translates to CASSYSRLTETQYF.

The genes are TRBV30 and TRBJ2-7; TRBD1 or TRBD2 may be the D gene (5 bases each). Trimming pared 3 bases from V and 0 bases from J, leaving 12 bases between. Germline V gene sequence: CDR1 GTSNPN, CDR2 SVGIG (reference sequence). The CDR3 has 14 residues. The CDR3 DNA is TGTGCCTGGAGCGTGAGGGGATTCTCCTACGAGCAGTACTTC. Translation: CAWSVRGFSYEQYF.